This entry lists 18 T cell receptor beta chains sequenced from one sample in a study of blood T cell repertoires in COVID-19. TCRdb keeps only in-frame clones here, not all; method: immunoSEQ multiplex PCR. The repertoire holds 25,000 to 35,000 clones, with approximately 80% as singletons. Sequences were obtained from peripheral blood. Receptors originate from a man aged 80 or over with active or convalescent COVID-19.

V gene TRBV3-1 (or the pseudogene TRBV3-2) combines with J gene TRBJ2-4; TRBD2 is a possible D gene (6 bases). The germline V gene has CDR1 LGHDT and CDR2 YNNKEL (reference sequence). Trimming removed 2 bases at V and 2 bases at J, with 13 bases between. The CDR3 extends over 16 amino acids. The CDR3 region is CASSQSSGGSKNIQYF. CDR3 nucleotides: TGTGCCAGCAGCCAAAGTTCCGGAGGGTCCAAAAACATTCAGTACTTC.

This clone was observed a few times. This chain uses TRBV28 with TRBJ2-2; perhaps TRBD2 as D (6 bases). Trimming shortened V by 1 base and J by 10 bases, and 16 bases separated the two germline ends. The CDR3 sequence is 15 residues long. Germline values: CDR1 MDHEN, CDR2 SYDVKM. Here the CDR3 reads CASSLLSGLRLELFF. Here the CDR3 DNA reads TGTGCCAGCAGTTTATTGAGCGGGCTCCGGTTGGAGCTGTTTTTT.

The V and J genes are TRBV7-6 and TRBJ1-2; 7 bases match TRBD1. The V segment lost 5 bases and the J segment 2 bases; nucleotides outside the gene matches: 5. Germline CDR1 is SGHVS and CDR2 is FNYEAQ. The CDR3 loop spans 14 amino acids. The CDR3 bases are TGTGCCAGCAGCCCCGGACAGGCGAACTATGGCTACACCTTC. Protein product: CASSPGQANYGYTF. The whole variable domain, remainder taken from reference TRBV7-6 and TRBJ1-2, is GAGVSQSPRYKVTKRGQDVALRCDPISGHVSLYWYRQALGQGPEFLTYFNYEAQQDKSGLPNDRFSAERPEGSISTLTIQRTEQRDSAMYRCASSPGQANYGYTFGSGTRLTVV.

The chain employs TRBV27 and TRBJ2-3, with TRBD2 identical over 7 bases. The CDR3 contains 16 residues. The ends lost 4 bases at V and 1 base at J; junction bases unmatched: 8. The germline gives CDR1 MNHEY, CDR2 SMNVEV (reference sequence). DNA for the CDR3: TGTGCCAGCAGTTCCCGGACTAGTTACGGCACAGATACGCAGTATTTT. Its protein is CASSSRTSYGTDTQYF.

The chain uses TRBV5-1 and TRBJ2-7; 9 bases map to TRBD2. The germline V gene encodes CDR1 SGHRS and CDR2 YFSETQ. V was clipped by 5 bases and J by 2 bases; unmatched bases: 2. The CDR3 is made up of 13 amino acids. In nucleotides, the CDR3 is TGCGCCAGCAGTAGCGGGGGACCCTACGAGCAGTACTTC. Protein product: CASSSGGPYEQYF.

CDR3 nucleotides: TGTGCCAGTAGGGATCCTAGCGGGGGCTCGGGAGATACGCAGTATTTT. This encodes CASRDPSGGSGDTQYF. The gene calls are TRBV19 and TRBJ2-3; TRBD2 agrees at 10 bases. The V and J ends lost 6 bases and 5 bases, in that order; junction bases with no gene match: 11. The CDR3 is 16 residues long. Germline V gene data show CDR1 as LNHDA and CDR2 as SQIVND (reference sequence).

V gene TRBV5-6 combines with J gene TRBJ2-5; D might be TRBD1 (6 bases). Between the trimmed V and J ends, which lost 3 bases and 5 bases, there was a span of 14 bases. The CDR3 totals 14 residues. Germline V gene data show CDR1 as SGHDT and CDR2 as YYEEEE. CDR3 sequence reads: CASSSGQIVETQYF. DNA of the CDR3: TGTGCCAGCAGCTCCGGACAGATTGTGGAGACCCAGTACTTC.

As to this clone: The same CDR3 is also encoded by other DNA sequences in this sample. The chain is built from TRBV18 and TRBJ2-2; TRBD2 agrees at 10 bases. The CDR3 runs 16 residues. The trim removed 3 bases at V and 3 bases at J, leaving 4 bases unmatched. Germline V gene sequence: CDR1 KGHSH, CDR2 LQKENI. This CDR3 is CASSPPAGGYTGELFF. The CDR3 nucleotides read TGTGCCAGCTCACCGCCAGCGGGAGGGTACACCGGGGAGCTGTTTTTT.

This sequence joins TRBV11-2 and TRBJ1-6; D is possibly TRBD1 (5 bases). The CDR3 is made up of 15 amino acids. V lost 3 bases and J 8 bases, leaving 14 bases between the germline ends. Germline-derived CDR1 and CDR2 are SGHAT and FQNNGV. The DNA for the CDR3 is TGTGCCAGCAGCTTCGGTGACAGCAGGGATTCACCCCTCCACTTT. This encodes CASSFGDSRDSPLHF.

The chain links TRBV7-2 to TRBJ2-3; 13 bases match TRBD2. The CDR3 is made up of 16 amino acids. V shed 5 bases and J 3 bases; nucleotides not matched to a gene: 5. Looked up from germline, CDR1 is SGHTA and CDR2 is FQGNSA. Written as DNA, the CDR3 is TGTGCCAGCAGCACACGACTAGCGGGAGGAACAGATACGCAGTATTTT. Its translation is CASSTRLAGGTDTQYF.

The CDR3 loop reads CASLRQGEAFF. The CDR3 bases are TGTGCCAGCCTTAGACAGGGTGAAGCTTTCTTT. V usage is TRBV19 and J usage is TRBJ1-1; 7 bases are shared with TRBD1. V trimming: 9 bases; J trimming: 7 bases; junction bases outside the gene matches: 5. CDR1 LNHDA and CDR2 SQIVND come from the germline V gene (reference sequence). This CDR3 is 11 amino acids long.

The gene calls are TRBV21-1 and TRBJ2-7; TRBD2 is the table's D call and was not checked against the DNA. TRBV21-1 is noted as a pseudogene. This CDR3 is 16 amino acids long. The CDR3 is CASSRGSGPSTYEQYF. The DNA of the CDR3 is TGTGCCAGCAGCAGGGGTAGCGGACCCTCCACCTACGAGCAGTACTTC.

The chain couples TRBV19 to TRBJ2-1; 10 nucleotides match TRBD2. The germline V gene has CDR1 LNHDA and CDR2 SQIVND (reference sequence). The CDR3 has 18 amino acids. Trimming at V came to 3 bases and at J to 2 bases, leaving 10 bases not matched to a gene. Here the CDR3 reads CASSMGLAGGTPYNEQFF. In DNA, the CDR3 is TGTGCCAGTAGTATGGGCTTAGCGGGAGGTACCCCCTACAATGAGCAGTTCTTC. Supplemented by reference TRBV19 and TRBJ2-1, the full variable domain reads DGGITQSPKYLFRKEGQNVTLSCEQNLNHDAMYWYRQDPGQGLRLIYYSQIVNDFQKGDIAEGYSVSREKKESFPLTVTSAQKNPTAFYLCASSMGLAGGTPYNEQFFGPGTRLTVL.

The V gene is TRBV7-6, the J gene TRBJ2-1; TRBD1 aligns across 7 bases. The V gene end was trimmed by 5 bases and the J gene end by 9 bases; junction bases not matched to a gene: 10. This CDR3 is 14 amino acids long. Germline lookup yields CDR1 SGHVS and CDR2 FNYEAQ. The CDR3 DNA follows: TGTGCCAGCAGCCCTGAAACAGGGGTCTTTGAGCAGTTCTTC. Amino acids: CASSPETGVFEQFF. The full variable domain, rest sourced from reference TRBV7-6 and TRBJ2-1, is GAGVSQSPRYKVTKRGQDVALRCDPISGHVSLYWYRQALGQGPEFLTYFNYEAQQDKSGLPNDRFSAERPEGSISTLTIQRTEQRDSAMYRCASSPETGVFEQFFGPGTRLTVL.

The chain joins TRBV29-1 to TRBJ2-3, with 11 bases lining up with TRBD2. The CDR3 is made up of 15 amino acids. The V and J ends lost 5 bases and 6 bases, in that order; junction bases with no gene match: 10. From germline, CDR1 is SQVTM and CDR2 ANQGSEA. The DNA for the CDR3 is TGCAGCGTTACGCTAGCGGGAGGCCGGGGGGATACGCAGTATTTT. Translating gives CSVTLAGGRGDTQYF.

This clone was recorded only once. The V gene is TRBV23-1, the J gene TRBJ2-1, with TRBD2 identical over 7 bases. TRBV23-1 is marked as an open reading frame, function uncertain. This CDR3 has 15 residues. Trimming took 5 bases from V and 8 from J; bases not matched to a gene: 12. The chain's CDR3 is CASSCLGRENDEQFF. CDR3 DNA sequence: TGCGCCAGCAGTTGCCTAGGGCGGGAGAACGATGAGCAGTTCTTC.

The chain uses TRBV5-6 and TRBJ1-2; tentatively, D is TRBD1 (6 bases). From germline, CDR1 is SGHDT and CDR2 YYEEEE. V shed 6 bases and J shed 5 bases, with 14 bases lying between them. The length of the CDR3 is 13 residues. The CDR3, as DNA: TGTGCCAGCATTAGTCGGGACACTTATGGCTACACCTTC. It specifies CASISRDTYGYTF.

The chain has TRBV5-4 and TRBJ2-7; 9 bases are a match to TRBD1. The length of the CDR3 is 14 residues. V was pared by 2 bases and J by 3 bases, with 3 bases of the junction left unmatched. Germline CDR1 is SGHNT and CDR2 is YYREEE (reference sequence). CDR3 coding DNA: TGTGCCAGCAGCTTAGACAGGGGGAACTACGAGCAGTACTTC. Protein product: CASSLDRGNYEQYF.